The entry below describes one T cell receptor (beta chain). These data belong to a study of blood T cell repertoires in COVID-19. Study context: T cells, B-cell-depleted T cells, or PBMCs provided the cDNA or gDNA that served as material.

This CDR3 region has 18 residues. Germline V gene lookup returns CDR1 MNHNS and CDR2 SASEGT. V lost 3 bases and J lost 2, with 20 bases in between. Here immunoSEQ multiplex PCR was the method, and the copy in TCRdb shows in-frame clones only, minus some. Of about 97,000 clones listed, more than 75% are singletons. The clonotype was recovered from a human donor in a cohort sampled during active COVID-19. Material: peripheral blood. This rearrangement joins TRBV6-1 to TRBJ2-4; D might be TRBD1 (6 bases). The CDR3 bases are TGTGCCAGCAGTGACCACCTGGCCCGAACAGGGACCAAAAACATTCAGTACTTC. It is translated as CASSDHLARTGTKNIQYF.